Following are 24 T cell receptor beta chains from one sample sequenced in a study of neurological immune-mediated disorders. TCRdb passed the 5' RACE reads through MiXCR, listing each CDR3 protein once. The profile shows some 21,000 distinct CDR3 sequences, 5.5% to 8% of them singletons. Sequenced sample: CD8+ T cells from blood. These receptors were obtained from a man between 18 and 35 years old in good health.

In its sample, this clonotype was seen many times. The chain links TRBV4-1 to TRBJ2-5; 10 nucleotides align to TRBD2. The CDR3 spans 17 residues. The germline CDR1 and CDR2 sequences are MGHRA and YSYEKL. Losses at the gene ends were 0 bases for V and 5 bases for J; bases not matched to a gene: 9. This chain's CDR3 is CASSQDSGGAFSETQYF. In nucleotides, the CDR3 is TGCGCCAGCAGCCAAGACAGCGGGGGGGCTTTCTCGGAGACCCAGTACTTC.

This clonotype occurred many times. The rearrangement joins TRBV3-1 to TRBJ2-7; possible D gene TRBD2, 6 bases. Germline CDR1 reads LGHDT; CDR2 reads YNNKEL (reference sequence). V was clipped by 4 bases and J by 2 bases, with 15 bases between them. This CDR3 is 15 amino acids long. The CDR3 reads CASSRTTRPPYEQYF. As DNA, the CDR3 is TGTGCCAGCAGCCGAACGACTAGGCCCCCCTACGAGCAGTACTTC.

This clonotype showed up many times. The V and J genes are TRBV4-1 and TRBJ1-5, with 10 bases aligning to TRBD1. The CDR3 extends over 16 amino acids. Germline CDR1 MGHRA, CDR2 YSYEKL. With V trimmed by 0 bases and J by 6 bases, 5 bases remained unmatched. The DNA of the CDR3 is TGCGCCAGCAGCCAAGATAGGACAGGGGGTTCTCAGCCCCAGCATTTT. It specifies CASSQDRTGGSQPQHF.

This clonotype was observed many times. A junction boundary mismatches the germline segment, possibly from a read error. The V and J genes are TRBV7-2 and TRBJ2-2; D gene unclear. This CDR3 region has 12 residues. Germline V gene data show CDR1 as SGHTA and CDR2 as FQGNSA. The CDR3 region is CASSSNAGELFF. In DNA form, the CDR3 reads TGTGCCAGCAGTTCGAACGCCGGGGAGCTGTTTTTT.

At least ten counts were recorded for this clonotype. The chain recombines TRBV12-3 or TRBV12-4 with TRBJ2-7; 7 bases line up with TRBD1. V trimming: 5 bases; J trimming: 11 bases; junction bases outside the gene matches: 18. CDR3 length equals 15 residues. CDR3 loop: CASSPPGQITLREYF. The CDR3 DNA reads as TGTGCCAGCAGTCCGCCGGGACAGATAACCCTGCGGGAGTACTTC.

This clonotype was detected many times. The genes are TRBV4-1 and TRBJ2-7; D is perhaps TRBD2 (5 bases). Germline V CDR1 and CDR2: MGHRA, YSYEKL. The CDR3 spans 16 residues. V was shortened by 0 bases and J by 0 bases, with 12 bases between the two germline ends. CDR3 protein: CASSQDLTGSSYEQYF. CDR3 sequence (DNA): TGCGCCAGCAGCCAAGATTTGACTGGGAGCTCCTACGAGCAGTACTTC.

By sample fraction, this clonotype is medium-sized. The chain employs TRBV5-1 and TRBJ1-1, with no clear D. The V end lost 0 bases, the J end lost 4 bases, and 7 bases lay between the germline ends. This CDR3 is built from 13 residues. In germline, CDR1 is SGHRS, CDR2 YFSETQ. CDR3: CASSLGGSTEAFF. In DNA form, the CDR3 reads TGCGCCAGCAGCTTGGGGGGTTCCACTGAAGCTTTCTTT.

This clonotype appeared many times. The chain links TRBV25-1 to TRBJ1-4; D possibly corresponds to TRBD1 (6 bases). This CDR3 has 14 residues. CDR1 is MGHDK and CDR2 is SYGVNS in the germline V gene. V lost 6 bases, J lost 8 bases, and 16 bases lay in between. CDR3 nucleotide sequence: TGTGCCAGCAGCTCGGCAACAGGGTGGGAAAAACTGTTTTTT. Amino acid sequence: CASSSATGWEKLFF.

This clonotype was recorded at least ten times. CDR3 amino acids: CATSDPFSGNTIYF. The DNA for the CDR3 is TGTGCCACCAGTGACCCCTTCTCTGGAAACACCATATATTTT. V gene TRBV24-1 combines with J gene TRBJ1-3; D not certain. CDR1 and CDR2 from the germline V gene are KGHDR and SFDVKD. The CDR3 is 14 amino acids. Trimming took 4 bases from V and 0 from J, leaving 6 bases between them.

There are many counts of this clonotype. The rearrangement uses TRBV20-1 and TRBJ1-2; D gene unclear. The CDR3 totals 13 residues. Germline CDR1 is DFQATT and CDR2 is SNEGSKA (reference sequence). CDR3 in DNA: TGCAGGCCCTTTTTTGGCCGACACTATGGCTACACCTTC. Amino acid sequence: CRPFFGRHYGYTF.

This clonotype was recorded at least ten times. The CDR3, as DNA: TGTGCCAGCAGCCCCTCCGCCCTCCGGGAATACCGCAAGACCCAGTACTTC. This gives the protein CASSPSALREYRKTQYF. The chain recombines TRBV7-6 with TRBJ2-5, with D perhaps TRBD2 (5 bases). Trimming removed 5 bases from V and 6 bases from J, with 25 bases in between. Germline loops: CDR1 SGHVS, CDR2 FNYEAQ. The CDR3 has 17 amino acids.

Many counts were recorded for this clonotype. This chain uses TRBV5-1 with TRBJ1-6; 9 nucleotides agree with TRBD1. From germline, CDR1 is SGHRS and CDR2 YFSETQ. The CDR3 is made up of 14 amino acids. The trim removed 2 bases at V and 9 bases at J, leaving 3 bases unmatched. The CDR3: CASSFGTGFSPLHF. The CDR3 nucleotides are TGCGCCAGCAGCTTCGGGACAGGGTTTTCACCCCTCCACTTT. Complete variable domain (other parts from reference TRBV5-1 and TRBJ1-6): KAGVTQTPRYLIKTRGQQVTLSCSPISGHRSVSWYQQTPGQGLQFLFEYFSETQRNKGNFPGRFSGRQFSNSRSEMNVSTLELGDSALYLCASSFGTGFSPLHFGNGTRLTVT.

The CDR3 loop reads CASSPRGGGDEKLFF. DNA for the CDR3: TGTGCCAGCAGCCCCCGGGGGGGGGGAGATGAAAAACTGTTTTTT. The gene calls are TRBV12-3 or TRBV12-4 and TRBJ1-4, with D tentatively TRBD1 (5 bases). This CDR3 has 15 amino acids. V lost 6 bases to trimming and J lost 6 bases, with 17 bases between them.

This clonotype was observed many times. The chain uses TRBV4-3 and TRBJ1-2, with 7 bases matching TRBD1. The CDR3 loop spans 15 amino acids. Germline-derived CDR1 and CDR2 are LGHNA and YSLEER. The J segment lost 4 bases and the V segment lost 0 bases, leaving 5 bases of the junction unmatched. CDR3 loop: CASSQDDRVTYGYTF. CDR3 sequence (DNA): TGCGCCAGCAGCCAAGATGACAGGGTGACCTATGGCTACACCTTC.

Ten or more counts support this clonotype. The chain recombines TRBV29-1 with TRBJ2-3; 9 bases fit TRBD1. The CDR3 covers 11 residues. The trim removed 6 bases at V and 10 bases at J, leaving 5 bases unmatched. Germline lookup yields CDR1 SQVTM and CDR2 ANQGSEA. Written as DNA, the CDR3 is TGCAGCGTCGAGGGACAGGGCGCGCAGTATTTT. It is translated as CSVEGQGAQYF.

This clonotype was counted many times. The J gene is TRBJ2-1, the V gene TRBV20-1; D may be TRBD2 (7 bases). V was cut by 6 bases and J by 3 bases, with 15 bases left in between. The germline gives CDR1 DFQATT, CDR2 SNEGSKA (reference sequence). The CDR3 extends over 14 amino acids. CDR3 coding DNA: TGCAGTGCCCCAGGGGCGGGAGACTACAATGAGCAGTTCTTC. Translating gives CSAPGAGDYNEQFF.

V usage is TRBV5-8 and J usage is TRBJ2-3, with 7 bases that match TRBD1. The CDR3 is 15 amino acids. Germline V CDR1 and CDR2: SGHTS, YDEGEE. The ends lost 0 bases at V and 4 bases at J; junction bases unmatched: 5. The CDR3 reads CASSLDGTVPDTQYF. In nucleotides, the CDR3 is TGTGCCAGCAGCTTGGATGGGACAGTCCCAGATACGCAGTATTTT.

This clonotype was counted ten times or more. This rearrangement joins TRBV7-6 to TRBJ2-7; D gene uncertain. There are 13 residues in the CDR3. The germline gives CDR1 SGHVS, CDR2 FNYEAQ. The V end lost 1 base, the J end lost 7 bases, and 11 bases lay between the germline ends. The CDR3 reads CASSLVTGAEQYF. Written as DNA, the CDR3 is TGTGCCAGCAGCTTAGTCACTGGAGCAGAGCAGTACTTC.

This clonotype has ten or more counts. The V and J genes are TRBV7-2 and TRBJ2-7, with D perhaps assigned TRBD1 or TRBD2 (5 bases each). V was shortened by 5 bases and J by 3 bases, with 14 bases between the two germline ends. Germline V gene sequence: CDR1 SGHTA, CDR2 FQGNSA. The CDR3 spans 14 residues. This chain's CDR3 is CASSPRDGYYEQYF. The CDR3 nucleotides are TGTGCCAGCAGCCCAAGGGACGGATACTACGAGCAGTACTTC.

This clonotype was picked up a small number of times. This chain joins TRBV29-1 and TRBJ1-1, with D unresolved. Trimming shortened V by 6 bases and J by 7 bases, and 15 bases separated the two germline ends. From germline, CDR1 is SQVTM and CDR2 ANQGSEA. The CDR3 extends over 12 amino acids. In DNA form, the CDR3 reads TGCAGCGTGCCCTTGGGGAATTATGAAGCTTTCTTT. Protein sequence: CSVPLGNYEAFF. Supplemented by reference TRBV29-1 and TRBJ1-1, the full variable domain reads SAVISQKPSRDICQRGTSLTIQCQVDSQVTMMFWYRQQPGQSLTLIATANQGSEATYESGFVIDKFPISRPNLTFSTLTVSNMSPEDSSIYLCSVPLGNYEAFFGQGTRLTVV.

This clonotype was recorded many times. The chain is built from TRBV7-8 and TRBJ1-2; D might be TRBD1 (6 bases). The CDR3 is 14 residues long. Trimming removed 5 bases from V and 4 bases from J, with 14 bases in between. Looked up from germline, CDR1 is SGHVS and CDR2 is FQNEAQ. CDR3 DNA sequence: TGTGCCAGCAGCGAGGACAGTTTGTTCTATGGCTACACCTTC. Translating it yields CASSEDSLFYGYTF.

This clonotype was picked up many times. J is TRBJ2-1 and V is TRBV2, with D maybe TRBD2 (6 bases). This CDR3 contains 15 residues. Trimming removed 3 bases at V and 1 base at J, with 10 bases between. Germline V lookup: CDR1 SNHLY, CDR2 FYNNEI. The CDR3: CASSEDYRSYNEQFF. In nucleotides, the CDR3 is TGTGCCAGCAGTGAGGACTACCGGTCCTACAATGAGCAGTTCTTC.

This clonotype was observed many times. The rearrangement joins TRBV27 to TRBJ2-7; D remains unclear. CDR1 MNHEY and CDR2 SMNVEV come from the germline V gene (reference sequence). V was trimmed by 3 bases and J by 3 bases, leaving 6 bases between them. The CDR3 sequence is 12 residues long. DNA of the CDR3: TGTGCCAGCAGTTTCGGCGGCTACGAGCAGTACTTC. Translating gives CASSFGGYEQYF.

This clonotype has only a few counts. The chain couples TRBV19 to TRBJ1-5; the D is unclear. Germline CDR1 reads LNHDA; CDR2 reads SQIVND (reference sequence). The length of the CDR3 is 13 residues. V lost 2 bases to trimming and J lost 3 bases, with 5 bases between them. The CDR3 region has the DNA TGTGCCAGTAGTATATACTTCAATCAGCCCCAGCATTTT. Translating it yields CASSIYFNQPQHF.